Given below is one TCR beta chain in context. Its antigen is unidentified. All of the isolated RNA was reverse transcribed, so expressed TCRB transcripts were sequenced. TCRdb's copy holds only in-frame clones and misses some; the assay was immunoSEQ multiplex PCR. Here the sample spans 150,000 or so clones, about 8.3% being singletons. The sample originates from a study of beta chain features in type 1 diabetes. On the study more broadly: The study examined about 110,000,000 sorted cells across all samples. Study-level results: Shorter TCRB CDR3s, moderately but significantly so, marked every one of the four CD4+ subsets in Type 1 diabetes patients. Insertion counts at VDJ junctions were lower in type 1 diabetes patients, who also showed more deletions there. Researchers could not determine here whether HLA type influences TCRB rearrangement. There was a possibility that cDNA sequencing over-represented cells with high TCR expression.

Germline V gives CDR1 LGHNA, CDR2 YSLEER. CDR3 size: 14 residues. The V gene lost 5 bases and the J gene lost 1 base, with 12 bases spanning the gap. The chain carries TRBV4-3 and TRBJ2-7, with a weak D call TRBD1 (6 bases). Sequencing used central memory CD4+ T cells from blood. The TCR sequence derives from a woman between 18 and 30 years old with type 1 diabetes. The CDR3 coding sequence is TGCGCCAGCAGCTATAGGACAGCTTCCTACGAGCAGTACTTC. It codes for CASSYRTASYEQYF.